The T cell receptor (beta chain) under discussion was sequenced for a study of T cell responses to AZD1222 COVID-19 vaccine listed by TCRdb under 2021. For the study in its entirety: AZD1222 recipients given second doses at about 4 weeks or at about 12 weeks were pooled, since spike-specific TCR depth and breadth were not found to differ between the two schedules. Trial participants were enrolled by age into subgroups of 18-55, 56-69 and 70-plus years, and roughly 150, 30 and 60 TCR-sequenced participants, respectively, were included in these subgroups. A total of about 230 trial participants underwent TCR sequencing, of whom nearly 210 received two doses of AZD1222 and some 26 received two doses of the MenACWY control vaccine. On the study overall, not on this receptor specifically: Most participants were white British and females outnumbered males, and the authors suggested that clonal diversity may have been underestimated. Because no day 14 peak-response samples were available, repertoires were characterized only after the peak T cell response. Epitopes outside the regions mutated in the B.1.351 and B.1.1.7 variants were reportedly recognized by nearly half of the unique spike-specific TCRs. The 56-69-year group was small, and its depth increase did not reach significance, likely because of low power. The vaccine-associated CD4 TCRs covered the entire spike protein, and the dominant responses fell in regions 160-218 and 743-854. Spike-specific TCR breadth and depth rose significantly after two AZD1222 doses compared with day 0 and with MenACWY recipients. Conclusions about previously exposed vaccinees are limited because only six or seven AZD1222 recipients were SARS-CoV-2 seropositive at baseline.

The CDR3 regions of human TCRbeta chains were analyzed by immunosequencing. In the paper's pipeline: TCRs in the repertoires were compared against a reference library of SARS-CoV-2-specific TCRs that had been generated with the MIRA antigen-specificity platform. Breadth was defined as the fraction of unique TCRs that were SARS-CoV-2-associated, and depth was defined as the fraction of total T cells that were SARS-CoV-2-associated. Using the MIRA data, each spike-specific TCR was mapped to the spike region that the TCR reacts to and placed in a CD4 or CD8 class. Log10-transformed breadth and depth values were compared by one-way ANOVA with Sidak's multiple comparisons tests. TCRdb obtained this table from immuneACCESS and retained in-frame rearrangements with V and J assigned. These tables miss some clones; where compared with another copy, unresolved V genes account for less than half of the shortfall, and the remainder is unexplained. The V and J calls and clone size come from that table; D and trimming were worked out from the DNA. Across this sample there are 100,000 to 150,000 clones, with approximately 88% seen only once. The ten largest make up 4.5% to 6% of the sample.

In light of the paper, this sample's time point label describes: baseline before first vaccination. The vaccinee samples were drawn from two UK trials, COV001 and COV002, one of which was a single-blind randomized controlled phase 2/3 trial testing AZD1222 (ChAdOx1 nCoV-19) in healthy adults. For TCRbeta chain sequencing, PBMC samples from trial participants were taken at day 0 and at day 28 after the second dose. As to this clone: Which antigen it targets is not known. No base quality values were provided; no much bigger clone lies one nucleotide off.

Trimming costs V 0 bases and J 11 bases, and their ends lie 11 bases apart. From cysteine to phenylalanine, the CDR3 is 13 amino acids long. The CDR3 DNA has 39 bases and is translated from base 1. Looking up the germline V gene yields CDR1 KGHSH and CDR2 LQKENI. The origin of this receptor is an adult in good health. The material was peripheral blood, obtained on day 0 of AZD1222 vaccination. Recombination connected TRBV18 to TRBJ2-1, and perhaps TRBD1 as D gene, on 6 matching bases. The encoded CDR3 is CASSPPGTGKQFF. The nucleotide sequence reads TGTGCCAGCTCACCACCGGGAACAGGGAAGCAGTTCTTC. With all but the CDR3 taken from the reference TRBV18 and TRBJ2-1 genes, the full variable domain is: NAGVMQNPRHLVRRRGQEARLRCSPMKGHSHVYWYRQLPEEGLKFMVYLQKENIIDESGMPKERFSAEFPKEGPSILRIQQVVRGDSAAYFCASSPPGTGKQFFGPGTRLTVL.